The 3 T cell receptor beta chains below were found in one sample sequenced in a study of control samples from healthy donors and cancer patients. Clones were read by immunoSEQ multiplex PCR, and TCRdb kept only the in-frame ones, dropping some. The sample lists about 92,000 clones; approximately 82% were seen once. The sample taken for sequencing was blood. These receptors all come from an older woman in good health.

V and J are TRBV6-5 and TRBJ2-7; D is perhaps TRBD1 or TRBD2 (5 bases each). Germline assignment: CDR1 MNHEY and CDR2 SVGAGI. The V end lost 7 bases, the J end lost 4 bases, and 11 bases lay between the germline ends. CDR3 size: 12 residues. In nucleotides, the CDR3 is TGTGCCAGCAATTCAGGGAGTTACGAGCAGTACTTC. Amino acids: CASNSGSYEQYF.

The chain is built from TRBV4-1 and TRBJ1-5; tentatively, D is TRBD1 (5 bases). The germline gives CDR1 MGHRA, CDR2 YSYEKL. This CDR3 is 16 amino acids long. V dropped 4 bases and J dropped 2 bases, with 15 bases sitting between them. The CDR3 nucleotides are TGCGCCAGCAGCCCTGGGGCCGGGTTAGGCAATCAGCCCCAGCATTTT. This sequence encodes CASSPGAGLGNQPQHF.

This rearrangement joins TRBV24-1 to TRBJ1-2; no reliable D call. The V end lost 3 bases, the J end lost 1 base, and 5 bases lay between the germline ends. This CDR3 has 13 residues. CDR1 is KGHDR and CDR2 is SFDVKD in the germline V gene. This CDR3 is CATSDGRNYGYTF. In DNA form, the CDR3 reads TGTGCCACCAGTGATGGTCGTAACTATGGCTACACCTTC.